A selection of T cell receptor beta chains follows, all from one sample in a study of T cell changes during pregnancy in multiple sclerosis. The assay was immunoSEQ multiplex PCR, and TCRdb's table has in-frame clones only and misses some. The top ten clones hold 1% to 1.5% of a sample with fewer than 65,000 clones, around 92% of them seen once. The sequences come from peripheral blood, collected after pregnancy. These receptor sequences come from a female donor in good health, enrolled as a control in a pregnancy study. Both conserved end residues are part of each CDR3. D genes are given only for firm matches. Clone size is shown for a subset of rows, as once, few, many or a class of expanded clone.

-	-	TRBV7-6	TRBJ2-1	CASSLAGANNEQFF	TGTGCCAGCAGCTTAGCGGGGGCAAACAATGAGCAGTTCTTC
-	-	TRBV2	TRBJ2-5	CASRQGPPETQYF	TGTGCCAGCAGACAGGGCCCCCCAGAGACCCAGTACTTC
-	-	TRBV5-6	TRBJ1-1	CASSSVDLRGRNTEAFF	TGTGCCAGCAGCTCCGTGGATCTCCGGGGGAGGAACACTGAAGCTTTCTTT
-	-	TRBV7-8	TRBJ2-1	CASSQEVSYNEQFF	TGTGCCAGCAGCCAGGAGGTCTCCTACAATGAGCAGTTCTTC
-	-	TRBV7-8	TRBJ1-1	CASSPRQDMTEAFF	TGTGCCAGCAGCCCCCGACAGGATATGACTGAAGCTTTCTTT
-	TRBD2	TRBV5-1	TRBJ2-3	CASSPRGLAVTSTDTQYF	TGCGCCAGCAGCCCCCGTGGACTAGCGGTAACTAGCACAGATACGCAGTATTTT
-	TRBD2	TRBV7-9	TRBJ2-1	CASSLAGTSGYNEQFF	TGTGCCAGCAGCTTAGCCGGGACTAGCGGATACAATGAGCAGTTCTTC
once	-	TRBV29-1	TRBJ1-2	CSVDWQNYGYTF	TGCAGCGTTGATTGGCAGAACTATGGCTACACCTTC
-	TRBD1	TRBV5-1	TRBJ1-1	CASSLASGTGEAFF	TGCGCCAGCAGCTTGGCCTCCGGGACAGGTGAAGCTTTCTTT
-	-	TRBV6-1	TRBJ2-2	CASSELRTGELFF	TGTGCCAGCAGTGAATTACGGACCGGGGAGCTGTTTTTT
-	TRBD1	TRBV4-3	TRBJ2-2	CASSPHPGQGTGELFF	TGCGCCAGCAGCCCCCACCCGGGACAGGGCACCGGGGAGCTGTTTTTT
once	TRBD1	TRBV4-3	TRBJ2-3	CASSQVMGTGDSYDITDTQYF	TGCGCCAGCAGCCAAGTTATGGGGACAGGGGACTCATACGACATCACAGATACGCAGTATTTT
-	TRBD1	TRBV7-9	TRBJ1-5	CASSAGGVGNQPQHF	TGTGCCAGCAGCGCAGGGGGAGTGGGCAATCAGCCCCAGCATTTT
few	TRBD1	TRBV6-1	TRBJ2-1	CASTEGTGSDEQFF	TGTGCCAGCACCGAAGGGACAGGGAGCGATGAGCAGTTCTTC
-	TRBD1	TRBV5-1	TRBJ2-7	CASSLGGQGSYEQYF	TGCGCCAGCAGCTTGGGCGGACAGGGGTCCTACGAGCAGTACTTC
-	-	TRBV4-3	TRBJ2-5	CASSQGQLQETQYF	TGCGCCAGCAGCCAAGGACAGCTTCAAGAGACCCAGTACTTC
once	-	TRBV5-4	TRBJ2-2	CASSPTDSTATGELFF	TGTGCCAGCAGCCCTACCGACAGTACTGCCACCGGGGAGCTGTTTTTT
-	TRBD1	TRBV4-3	TRBJ2-2	CASSRDRAGGELFF	TGCGCCAGCAGCCGGGACAGGGCCGGCGGGGAGCTGTTTTTT
-	-	TRBV6-1	TRBJ1-3	CASSEAPGGTGNTIYF	TGTGCCAGCAGTGAAGCGCCAGGAGGTACTGGAAACACCATATATTTT
-	TRBD2	TRBV7-2	TRBJ2-5	CASRDRTSGNSVTQYF	TGTGCCAGCAGGGATAGAACTAGCGGGAATTCGGTGACCCAGTACTTC
-	TRBD1	TRBV4-3	TRBJ2-7	CASSRYRGVSYEQYF	TGCGCCAGCAGCCGGTACAGGGGGGTCTCCTACGAGCAGTACTTC
-	TRBD2	TRBV9	TRBJ2-5	CASSPQRGGLETQYF	TGTGCCAGCAGCCCTCAGCGGGGGGGCCTTGAGACCCAGTACTTC
-	TRBD2	TRBV4-2	TRBJ2-2	CASSPGGASTGELFF	TGTGCCAGCAGCCCCGGGGGGGCCAGTACCGGGGAGCTGTTTTTT
-	-	TRBV7-3	TRBJ2-5	CASSLISTGAGQETQYF	TGTGCCAGCAGCTTAATTTCCACAGGGGCGGGACAAGAGACCCAGTACTTC